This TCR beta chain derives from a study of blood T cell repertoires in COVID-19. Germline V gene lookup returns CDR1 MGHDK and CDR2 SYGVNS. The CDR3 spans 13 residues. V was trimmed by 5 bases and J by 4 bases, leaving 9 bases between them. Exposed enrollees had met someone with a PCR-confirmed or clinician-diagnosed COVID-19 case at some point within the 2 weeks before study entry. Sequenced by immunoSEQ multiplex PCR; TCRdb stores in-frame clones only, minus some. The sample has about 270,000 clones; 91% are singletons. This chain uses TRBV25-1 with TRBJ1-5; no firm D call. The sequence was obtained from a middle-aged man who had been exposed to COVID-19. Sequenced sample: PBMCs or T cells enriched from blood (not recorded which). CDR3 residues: CASSLASNQPQHF. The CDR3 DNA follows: TGTGCCAGCAGTCTGGCCTCGAATCAGCCCCAGCATTTT.